Sequencing of this T cell receptor beta chain was carried out in a study of identical twins. Germline V gives CDR1 ENHRY, CDR2 SYGVKD. J lost 5 bases, V lost 6 bases, and 6 bases had no gene match. There are 13 residues in the CDR3. This clonotype was seen a handful of times. TCRdb called the 5' RACE reads again in MiXCR, with one record for every CDR3 protein. This table holds some 690,000 distinct CDR3 sequences, about 20% found once. These data also featured in a second study, about T cells expressing NK-cell markers.

This sequence was found in a woman aged 18-29 years in good health. The chain has TRBV10-3 and TRBJ2-5; TRBD2 aligns across 7 bases. Sequenced material: PBMCs. The CDR3: CAISQREYETQYF. In nucleotides, the CDR3 is TGTGCCATCAGCCAGCGGGAATACGAGACCCAGTACTTC.